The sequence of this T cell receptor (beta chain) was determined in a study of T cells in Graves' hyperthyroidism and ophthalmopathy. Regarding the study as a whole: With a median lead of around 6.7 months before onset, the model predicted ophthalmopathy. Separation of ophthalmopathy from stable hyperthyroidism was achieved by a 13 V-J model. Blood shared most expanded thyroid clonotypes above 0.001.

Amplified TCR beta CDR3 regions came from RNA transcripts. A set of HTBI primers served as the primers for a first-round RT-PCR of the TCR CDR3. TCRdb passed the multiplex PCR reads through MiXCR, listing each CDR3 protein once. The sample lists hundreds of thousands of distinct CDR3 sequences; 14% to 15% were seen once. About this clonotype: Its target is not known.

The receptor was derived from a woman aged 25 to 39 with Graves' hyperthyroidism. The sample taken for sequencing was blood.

CDR3 in amino acids: CASSPRGQGAINHYGYTF. The CDR3 DNA is TGTGCCAGCAGCCCACGGGGGCAGGGGGCTATTAACCACTATGGCTACACCTTC. V gene TRBV13 combines with J gene TRBJ1-2; TRBD1 matches 8 bases. J was trimmed by 3 bases and V by 5 bases; bases with no gene match: 17. Germline V CDR1 and CDR2: PRHDT, FYEKMQ (reference sequence). The CDR3 loop spans 18 amino acids.